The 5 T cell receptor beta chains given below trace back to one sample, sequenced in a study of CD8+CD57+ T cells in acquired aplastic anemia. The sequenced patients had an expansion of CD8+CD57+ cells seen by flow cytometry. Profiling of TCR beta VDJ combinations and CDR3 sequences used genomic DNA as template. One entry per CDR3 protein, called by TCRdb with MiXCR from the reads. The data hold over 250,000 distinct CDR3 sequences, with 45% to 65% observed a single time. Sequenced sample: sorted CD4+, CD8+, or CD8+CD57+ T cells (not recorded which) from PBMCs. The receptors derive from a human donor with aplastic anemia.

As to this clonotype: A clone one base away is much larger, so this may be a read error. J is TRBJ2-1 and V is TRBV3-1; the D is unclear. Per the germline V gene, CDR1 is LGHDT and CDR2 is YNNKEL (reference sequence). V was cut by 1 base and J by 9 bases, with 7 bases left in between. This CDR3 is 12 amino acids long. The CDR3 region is CASSQVSSEQFF. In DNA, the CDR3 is TGTGCCAGCAGCCAAGTTTCCAGTGAGCAGTTCTTC.

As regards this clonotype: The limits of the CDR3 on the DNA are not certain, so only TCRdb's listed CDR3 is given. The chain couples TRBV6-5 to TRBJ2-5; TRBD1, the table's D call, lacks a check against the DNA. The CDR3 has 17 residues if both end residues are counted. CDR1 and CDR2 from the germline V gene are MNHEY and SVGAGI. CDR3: CASSYAFGSGVGGTQYF.

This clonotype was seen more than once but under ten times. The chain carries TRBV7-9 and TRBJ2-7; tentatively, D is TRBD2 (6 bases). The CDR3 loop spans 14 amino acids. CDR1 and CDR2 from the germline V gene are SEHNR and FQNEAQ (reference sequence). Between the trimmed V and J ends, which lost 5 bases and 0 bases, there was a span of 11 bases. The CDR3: CASSPMGGSYEQYF. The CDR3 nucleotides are TGTGCCAGCAGCCCTATGGGAGGCTCCTACGAGCAGTACTTC.

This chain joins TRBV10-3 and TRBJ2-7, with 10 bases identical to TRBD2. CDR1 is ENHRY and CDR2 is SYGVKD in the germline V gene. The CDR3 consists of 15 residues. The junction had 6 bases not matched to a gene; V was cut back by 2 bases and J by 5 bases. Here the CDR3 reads CAISEERTSGDEQYF. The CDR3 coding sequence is TGTGCCATCAGTGAGGAGAGGACTAGCGGTGACGAGCAGTACTTC.

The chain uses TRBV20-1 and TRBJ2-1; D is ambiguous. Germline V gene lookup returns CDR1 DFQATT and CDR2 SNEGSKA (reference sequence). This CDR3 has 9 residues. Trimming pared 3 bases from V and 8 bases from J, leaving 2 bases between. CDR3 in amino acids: CSARYEQFF. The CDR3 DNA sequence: TGCAGTGCTAGGTATGAGCAGTTCTTC.